A single sample gave rise to the 31 T cell receptor beta chains below, sequenced in a study of shared clonotypes between healthy human individuals. Method: immunoSEQ multiplex PCR; TCRdb's copy keeps in-frame clones and lacks some. The sample includes about 2,100,000 clones, around 93% of them seen just once. CD45RO-negative, CCR7-positively selected cells formed the naive CD8 fraction, excluding terminally differentiated effector memory CD45RA+ cells. Input material: naive CD8+ T cells from PBMCs. The receptors derive from a man between 18 and 35 years old in good health. Some clones in this sample may be carry-over from other donors' samples.

The chain is built from TRBV9 and TRBJ2-6; perhaps TRBD1 as D (5 bases). V was cut by 0 bases and J by 3 bases, with 7 bases left in between. The CDR3 sequence is 15 residues long. Germline V gene lookup returns CDR1 SGDLS and CDR2 YYNGEE. The CDR3 loop reads CASSVAGFGANVLTF. CDR3 nucleotide sequence: TGTGCCAGCAGCGTAGCAGGGTTTGGGGCCAACGTCCTGACTTTC.

The rearrangement uses TRBV4-1 and TRBJ1-2, with 7 bases matching TRBD1. Losses at the gene ends were 0 bases for V and 8 bases for J; bases not matched to a gene: 9. This CDR3 has 15 amino acids. Germline CDR1 and CDR2: MGHRA and YSYEKL. The DNA for the CDR3 is TGCGCCAGCAGCCAAGAGATAGGGGGCGTATGGGGCTACACCTTC. Protein sequence: CASSQEIGGVWGYTF.

In its sample, this clone was seen once. The chain recombines TRBV28 with TRBJ2-5; D ambiguous. The CDR3 has 14 amino acids. Germline V gives CDR1 MDHEN, CDR2 SYDVKM. Trimming left V 3 bases short and J 0 bases short, with 8 bases between. As DNA, the CDR3 is TGTGCCAGCAGTTTTCCTGGAGACCAAGAGACCCAGTACTTC. It codes for CASSFPGDQETQYF.

The chain joins TRBV28 to TRBJ2-5, with D maybe TRBD2 (7 bases). V was cut by 7 bases and J by 4 bases, with 22 bases left in between. Germline assignment: CDR1 MDHEN and CDR2 SYDVKM. The length of the CDR3 is 16 residues. The CDR3: CASIHSRGAGRETQYF. DNA of the CDR3: TGTGCCAGCATTCATTCCCGGGGGGCCGGAAGAGAGACCCAGTACTTC.

This chain joins TRBV25-1 and TRBJ1-2; D not certain. V was shortened by 0 bases and J by 6 bases, with 11 bases between the two germline ends. Germline V CDR1 and CDR2: MGHDK, SYGVNS. This CDR3 comprises 14 residues. CDR3 in amino acids: CASSEYNLKDGYTF. CDR3 sequence (DNA): TGTGCCAGCAGTGAATATAATTTGAAGGATGGCTACACCTTC.

This sequence joins TRBV7-6 and TRBJ2-1, with D maybe TRBD2 (5 bases). Trimming left V 5 bases short and J 7 bases short, with 12 bases between. In germline, CDR1 is SGHVS, CDR2 FNYEAQ. The CDR3 runs to 13 residues. The DNA for the CDR3 is TGTGCCAGCAGCGGGAGAGTGGGGAATGAGCAGTTCTTC. It encodes CASSGRVGNEQFF. Full variable domain (rest looked up from reference TRBV7-6 and TRBJ2-1): GAGVSQSPRYKVTKRGQDVALRCDPISGHVSLYWYRQALGQGPEFLTYFNYEAQQDKSGLPNDRFSAERPEGSISTLTIQRTEQRDSAMYRCASSGRVGNEQFFGPGTRLTVL.

J is TRBJ2-6 and V is TRBV27; D is ambiguous. Trimming took 7 bases from V and 0 from J, leaving 4 bases between them. There are 13 residues in the CDR3. The germline V gene has CDR1 MNHEY and CDR2 SMNVEV (reference sequence). The CDR3 DNA reads TGTGCCAGCACCTCCTCTGGGGCCAACGTCCTGACTTTC. Protein sequence: CASTSSGANVLTF.

The CDR3 DNA reads as TGTGCCTGGAGGTCCCGGCAGAGGGGCTACACCTTC. Protein sequence: CAWRSRQRGYTF. The chain couples TRBV30 to TRBJ1-2, with D hard to call. CDR1 is GTSNPN and CDR2 is SVGIG in the germline V gene (reference sequence). The V gene lost 3 bases and the J gene lost 8 bases, with 13 bases spanning the gap. The CDR3 consists of 12 residues.

The chain uses TRBV4-3 and TRBJ1-3; the D is unclear. The V end was cut by 1 base, the J end by 0 bases, with 7 bases between. The germline V gene encodes CDR1 LGHNA and CDR2 YSLEER. The CDR3 length is 15 residues. CDR3 residues: CASSQAVDSGNTIYF. In nucleotides, the CDR3 is TGCGCCAGCAGCCAAGCAGTAGACTCTGGAAACACCATATATTTT.

The V and J genes are TRBV14 and TRBJ2-1; 14 bases match TRBD2. CDR3 length equals 19 residues. Trimming at V came to 0 bases and at J to 8 bases, leaving 12 bases not matched to a gene. Germline V gene data show CDR1 as SGHDN and CDR2 as FVKESK. This CDR3 reads CASSQDWGHQGLAGDEQFF. DNA of the CDR3: TGTGCCAGCAGCCAAGATTGGGGCCACCAGGGACTAGCGGGAGATGAGCAGTTCTTC.

Points on this clone: The same CDR3 can be traced to other DNA sequences in this sample. The V call is TRBV9, the J call TRBJ2-1; D gene unclear. Germline V gives CDR1 SGDLS, CDR2 YYNGEE. V was trimmed by 0 bases and J by 4 bases, leaving 11 bases between them. There are 15 residues in the CDR3. The CDR3 nucleotides are TGTGCCAGCAGCGTAGTGAGCTCCTCTTACAATGAGCAGTTCTTC. The encoded protein is CASSVVSSSYNEQFF.

J is TRBJ1-2 and V is TRBV27; TRBD1 aligns across 7 bases. Germline trimming cut 5 bases from V and 7 bases from J; bases unmatched to any gene: 4. The CDR3 is 12 residues long. Germline CDR1 MNHEY, CDR2 SMNVEV (reference sequence). The chain's CDR3 is CASSGDRVGYTF. CDR3 DNA sequence: TGTGCCAGCAGTGGAGACAGGGTTGGCTACACCTTC.

The sample holds a few counts of this clone. The CDR3 reads CSVDTGVGYTF. CDR3 sequence (DNA): TGCAGCGTGGATACAGGGGTTGGCTACACCTTC. The chain joins TRBV29-1 to TRBJ1-2; 7 bases are shared with TRBD1. After removal of 6 bases from V and 7 bases from J, the junction contained 5 bases not matched to a gene. The CDR3 consists of 11 residues. The V gene's germline CDR1 is SQVTM and CDR2 ANQGSEA.

V usage is TRBV4-1 and J usage is TRBJ2-3; TRBD2 aligns across 9 bases. The CDR3 covers 15 residues. The ends lost 8 bases at V and 1 base at J; junction bases unmatched: 7. The germline V gene encodes CDR1 MGHRA and CDR2 YSYEKL. The DNA of the CDR3 is TGCGCCAGCCGCGGTAGCGGGAGTGGCACAGATACGCAGTATTTT. Protein: CASRGSGSGTDTQYF.

The chain couples TRBV2 to TRBJ1-1, with 10 bases aligning to TRBD1. This CDR3 has 15 amino acids. Looked up from germline, CDR1 is SNHLY and CDR2 is FYNNEI. The J segment lost 0 bases and the V segment lost 9 bases, leaving 7 bases of the junction unmatched. The CDR3 region has the DNA TGTGCCAGAGAAAGGGACAGGGGAATGAACACTGAAGCTTTCTTT. Translated: CARERDRGMNTEAFF.

The count of this clone is one. The genes are TRBV9 and TRBJ2-1; a weak D match, TRBD2 (5 bases). Trimming removed 0 bases at V and 6 bases at J, with 13 bases between. The CDR3 has 15 residues. The germline V gene encodes CDR1 SGDLS and CDR2 YYNGEE. The CDR3 spells CASSVGFGIGNEQFF. The CDR3 DNA follows: TGTGCCAGCAGCGTAGGATTCGGGATCGGCAATGAGCAGTTCTTC.

The V call is TRBV7-2, the J call TRBJ1-1; possible D gene TRBD1, 5 bases. Trimming cost V 3 bases and J 1 base, with 15 bases left between them. This CDR3 contains 16 residues. The germline V gene has CDR1 SGHTA and CDR2 FQGNSA. CDR3 sequence (DNA): TGTGCCAGCAGCTTCCTAGGGGACTATCGGAACACTGAAGCTTTCTTT. Protein product: CASSFLGDYRNTEAFF.

The chain couples TRBV7-9 to TRBJ2-7; no firm D call. With 5 bases removed from V and 2 bases from J, the gap between germline ends came to 19 bases. The CDR3 loop spans 16 amino acids. Germline V gene sequence: CDR1 SEHNR, CDR2 FQNEAQ (reference sequence). In DNA form, the CDR3 reads TGTGCCAGCAGCCCCGTGCTGGTCGGGCTAACCTACGAGCAGTACTTC. Encoded protein: CASSPVLVGLTYEQYF.

The rearrangement links TRBV28 to TRBJ2-7, with unresolved D. The CDR3 runs 15 residues. V was shortened by 1 base and J by 0 bases, with 10 bases between the two germline ends. In germline, CDR1 is MDHEN, CDR2 SYDVKM. The CDR3 here is CASSLSLTASYEQYF. The CDR3 DNA follows: TGTGCCAGCAGTTTATCTCTGACTGCCTCCTACGAGCAGTACTTC.

The rearrangement uses TRBV27 and TRBJ2-5, with TRBD1 identical over 9 bases. This CDR3 is 17 amino acids long. Germline V CDR1 and CDR2: MNHEY, SMNVEV (reference sequence). V lost 6 bases, J lost 1 base, and 12 bases stayed unmatched. The CDR3 loop is CASSASFWDRVQETQYF. Written as DNA, the CDR3 is TGTGCCAGCAGCGCCTCTTTTTGGGACAGGGTCCAAGAGACCCAGTACTTC.

This chain links TRBV11-2 with TRBJ1-4; D is ambiguous. The CDR3 runs 16 residues. V shed 2 bases and J shed 8 bases, with 18 bases lying between them. From germline, CDR1 is SGHAT and CDR2 FQNNGV. The CDR3 bases are TGTGCCAGCAGCTTAACACGCTATCGGGTCGACGAAAAACTGTTTTTT. Translation: CASSLTRYRVDEKLFF.

The J gene is TRBJ2-1, the V gene TRBV9; D uncertain. CDR3 length equals 13 residues. Germline-derived CDR1 and CDR2 are SGDLS and YYNGEE. V was pared by 3 bases and J by 0 bases, with 4 bases between. In DNA form, the CDR3 reads TGTGCCAGCAGCGAAAACTCCTACAATGAGCAGTTCTTC. Translating it yields CASSENSYNEQFF.

The chain recombines TRBV30 with TRBJ2-5; D is ambiguous. Matching the DNA end better, TRBJ2-7 makes the J call doubtful. Germline V gene lookup returns CDR1 GTSNPN and CDR2 SVGIG (reference sequence). The length of the CDR3 is 13 residues. The CDR3 coding sequence is TGTGCCTGGAGTTGGAGTGGGGCCTACGAGCAGTACTTC. As protein: CAWSWSGAYEQYF.

The chain has TRBV4-1 and TRBJ2-1, with a weak D call TRBD2 (6 bases). Deletions cut 3 bases from V and 10 bases from J, with 10 bases between. The length of the CDR3 is 12 residues. CDR1 is MGHRA and CDR2 is YSYEKL in the germline V gene. The CDR3 coding sequence is TGCGCCAGCAGCCAGGGGAGCGGGGAGCAGTTCTTC. Its translation is CASSQGSGEQFF.

The chain links TRBV5-4 to TRBJ2-7; D is perhaps TRBD1 or TRBD2 (5 bases each). CDR1 and CDR2 (germline): SGHNT, YYREEE (reference sequence). Trimming stripped 4 bases from V and 7 bases from J, with 21 bases between. This CDR3 is 15 amino acids long. CDR3 sequence (DNA): TGTGCCAGCAGCAGACCAGGGACCGATTTTAATGAGCAGTACTTC. Translation: CASSRPGTDFNEQYF.

This chain uses TRBV29-1 with TRBJ1-1; D ambiguous. V lost 4 bases to trimming and J lost 0 bases, with 15 bases between them. Germline assignment: CDR1 SQVTM and CDR2 ANQGSEA. The CDR3 has 15 amino acids. The CDR3 region is CSVADTGLMNTEAFF. The CDR3 DNA is TGCAGCGTTGCCGATACGGGTCTCATGAACACTGAAGCTTTCTTT.

The chain is built from TRBV9 and TRBJ1-3; TRBD1 agrees at 10 bases. V was pared by 0 bases and J by 2 bases, with 8 bases of the junction left unmatched. Germline assignment: CDR1 SGDLS and CDR2 YYNGEE. The CDR3 spans 18 residues. The CDR3 DNA reads TGTGCCAGCAGCGTAGAAGACAGGGGGCGAGGTCCTGGAAACACCATATATTTT. Protein product: CASSVEDRGRGPGNTIYF.

This clone was found once. This specimen includes other DNA sequences encoding the same CDR3. V and J are TRBV4-3 and TRBJ1-5, with D maybe TRBD1 (6 bases). CDR3 length: 14 amino acids. Trimming took 0 bases from V and 7 from J, leaving 10 bases between them. The germline gives CDR1 LGHNA, CDR2 YSLEER. In DNA form, the CDR3 reads TGCGCCAGCAGCCAAGACAGGGGTGGCCAGCCCCAGCATTTT. The encoded protein is CASSQDRGGQPQHF.

This clone was seen just once. This rearrangement joins TRBV7-2 to TRBJ2-2; TRBD2 matches at 13 bases. The CDR3 length is 21 residues. CDR1 is SGHTA and CDR2 is FQGNSA in the germline V gene. Trimming took 0 bases from V and 1 from J; bases not matched to a gene: 11. The CDR3 region is CASSLAVLWTSGGGNTGELFF. DNA for the CDR3: TGTGCCAGCAGCTTAGCTGTGTTATGGACTAGCGGGGGCGGGAACACCGGGGAGCTGTTTTTT.

The J gene is TRBJ2-7, the V gene TRBV7-2; no firm D call. The CDR3 spans 14 residues. Germline V gene data show CDR1 as SGHTA and CDR2 as FQGNSA. Between the trimmed V and J ends, which lost 4 bases and 3 bases, there was a span of 13 bases. The CDR3 loop reads CASSWISASYEQYF. The CDR3 nucleotides are TGTGCCAGCAGCTGGATCAGTGCGAGCTACGAGCAGTACTTC.

The chain has TRBV10-3 and TRBJ2-1; 10 bases line up with TRBD2. This CDR3 contains 18 residues. In germline, CDR1 is ENHRY, CDR2 SYGVKD. V lost 4 bases to trimming and J lost 5 bases; unmatched junction nucleotides: 14. The CDR3, as DNA: TGTGCCATCAGTGGTACGCTAGCGGGAGTATCTTACGACAATGAGCAGTTCTTC. Translation gives CAISGTLAGVSYDNEQFF.